This entry features one T cell receptor (beta chain) sequence. Clones were sequenced by immunoSEQ multiplex PCR, and TCRdb holds only the in-frame ones, with some missing. The sample consists of tens of thousands of clones, 86% of them appearing once. The source of the sample is a study of blood T cell repertoires in COVID-19. Specimen: peripheral blood. The clonotype comes from a man between 50 and 59 years old with active or convalescent COVID-19.

CDR3 DNA sequence: TGCAGCGTTGCTATGACGGGAGAGGAGACCCAGTACTTC. Protein product: CSVAMTGEETQYF. The chain employs TRBV29-1 and TRBJ2-5; maybe TRBD2 (6 bases). CDR3 size: 13 residues. With 4 bases removed from V and 5 bases from J, the gap between germline ends came to 14 bases. Germline V lookup: CDR1 SQVTM, CDR2 ANQGSEA.